The present entry profiles one T cell receptor (beta chain) with its context. Its antigen target is currently unknown. No per-base quality is available; no much larger clone lies one base away. TCR beta CDR3 regions were sequenced from DNA using the immunoSEQ Assay. In the source study's methods: To compute T cell density, TCR beta template counts were normalized to usable DNA, which was estimated by amplifying housekeeping genes. Richness was estimated using the preseqR package, with extrapolation to 400,000 templates for PBMC samples and to 120,000 templates for tissue samples. Clonality was defined as one minus Pielou's evenness. Differential abundance testing on productive amino-acid clonotypes, with a minimum total count of 5 and an alpha of 0.1, was used to identify tissue-enriched TCRs. The Jaccard Index and the Morisita Overlap Index were used to quantify repertoire overlap between compartments. TCR beta CDR3s were clustered by GLIPH together with public tetramer-defined viral CDR3s, and at least three viral sequences plus V-gene enrichment were required for viral motifs. Sourced from immuneACCESS, this table was stored by TCRdb with only in-frame sequences that have V and J called. A share of the clones is absent; for the studies checked, an unresolved V gene accounts for under half, and the remainder has no known explanation. The V and J calls and clone size were taken over from that table, and D and trimming were inferred from the DNA. This sample has more than 2,500 clones in its table, and about 24% of those were observed once. The top ten clonotypes cover 25% to 30% of the sample.

According to the germline V gene, CDR1 reads SGHNT and CDR2 reads YENEEA. V and J lose 3 bases and 5 bases, and a span of 22 bases separates them. From the cysteine up to the phenylalanine, the CDR3 has a length of 17 residues. The only DNA kept is the CDR3, 51 bases in frame from the first base. These data are taken from a study of T cells in localized non-small cell lung cancer (TCRdb year 2020). For the study in its entirety: The study analyzed T cell repertoires of 236 early-stage NSCLC patients, comparing tumors and uninvolved tumor-adjacent lungs. The cohort comprised 236 treatment-naïve NSCLC patients with resected, localized lung tumors. Of the NSCLC patients, 129 were male and 107 were female, and the mean age was approximately 66 years. Points the paper makes about the study in general: Longer overall survival was associated with higher T cell density in blood, whereas shorter survival was associated with higher clonality in adjacent lung. The highest T cell clonality was observed in uninvolved tumor-adjacent lung, where clonality exceeded that of tumor, suggesting that antigenic responses were more focused in uninvolved tumor-adjacent lung. Because of the exploratory design, TCR variables were selected using unadjusted p-values without false-discovery rate correction. Because multi-region tumor sequencing was not done, intratumor heterogeneity could not be ruled out. A median of about 55 of the top 100 tumor clones were detected in paired uninvolved adjacent lung, and approximately 28 of these tumor clones were also found among the top 100 clones of the paired uninvolved adjacent lung.

At diagnosis, tumor, uninvolved tumor-adjacent lung and peripheral blood were collected and then preserved as a mix of FFPE and fresh-frozen material. The chain is assembled from TRBV11-3 and TRBJ2-5; the D segment is perhaps TRBD1 or TRBD2, each sharing 5 matched bases. The sample here was lung tumor tissue, taken before any cancer treatment. This clonotype originated in a male donor at least 60 years old with stage I lung adenocarcinoma. The DNA sequence follows: TGTGCCAGCAGCTTGAGATCCCGGGACGATGAGGAGGAGACCCAGTACTTC. It specifies CASSLRSRDDEEETQYF.